This record concerns one T cell receptor beta chain sequence. Its antigen is currently unknown. CDR1 is MDHEN and CDR2 is SYDVKM in the germline V gene. This CDR3 has 15 amino acids. Trimming took 8 bases from V and 5 from J; bases not matched to a gene: 4. The data were taken from a study of T cell responses to AZD1222 COVID-19 vaccine. In the study overall: Analyses pooled second doses at about 4 or about 12 weeks.

General study points: There were mostly white British donors and more females than males, and clonal diversity was possibly underestimated.

Clones were read by immunoSEQ multiplex PCR, and TCRdb kept only the in-frame ones, dropping some. In the table there are approximately 160,000 clones, less than 95% of which are singletons. This specimen consisted of peripheral blood, obtained on day 0 of AZD1222 vaccination. The clonotype originates from an adult in good health. The chain employs TRBV28 and TRBJ1-6, with 12 positions matching TRBD1. CDR3 sequence (DNA): TGTGCCAGCGAGGGGACAGGGGGCGATAATTCACCCCTCCACTTT. Amino acid sequence: CASEGTGGDNSPLHF. Looking up the rest from reference TRBV28 and TRBJ1-6 gives the full variable domain: DVKVTQSSRYLVKRTGEKVFLECVQDMDHENMFWYRQDPGLGLRLIYFSYDVKMKEKGDIPEGYSVSREKKERFSLILESASTNQTSMYLCASEGTGGDNSPLHFGNGTRLTVT.